The following is a TCR beta chain sequence with its context. V lost 6 bases, J lost 2 bases, and 24 bases lay in between. CDR1 SEHNR and CDR2 FQNEAQ come from the germline V gene (reference sequence). This CDR3 is built from 18 residues. TCRdb fed the RT-PCR reads into MiXCR, producing one record per CDR3 protein. This sample has approximately 720,000 distinct CDR3 sequences, with over 12% found just once. The gene calls are TRBV7-9 and TRBJ2-3; tentatively, D is TRBD2 (6 bases). Material for sequencing was memory CD4+ T cells from blood. This clonotype was obtained from a female donor in good health, serving as a healthy control. The CDR3 reads CASSPGFSGEAATDTQYF. The CDR3 DNA is TGTGCCAGCAGTCCCGGGTTTTCGGGGGAAGCGGCCACAGATACGCAGTATTTT.